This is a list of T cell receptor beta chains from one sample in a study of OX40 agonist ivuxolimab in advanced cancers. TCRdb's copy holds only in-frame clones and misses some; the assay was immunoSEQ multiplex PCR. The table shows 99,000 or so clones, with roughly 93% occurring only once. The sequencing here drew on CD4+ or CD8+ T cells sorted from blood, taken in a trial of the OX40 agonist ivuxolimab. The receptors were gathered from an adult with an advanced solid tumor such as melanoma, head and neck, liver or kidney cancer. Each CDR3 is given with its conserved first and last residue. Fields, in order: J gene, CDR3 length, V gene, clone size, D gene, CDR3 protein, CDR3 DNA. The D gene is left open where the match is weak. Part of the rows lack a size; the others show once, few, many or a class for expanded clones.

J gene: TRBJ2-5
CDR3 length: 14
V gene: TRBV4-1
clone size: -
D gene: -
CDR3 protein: CASSQEAVQETQYF
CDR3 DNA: TGCGCCAGCAGCCAAGAAGCGGTCCAAGAGACCCAGTACTTC

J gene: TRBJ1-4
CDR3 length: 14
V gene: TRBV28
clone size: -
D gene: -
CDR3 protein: CASSPDLLGEKLFF
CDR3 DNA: TGTGCCAGCAGTCCGGACTTACTGGGGGAAAAACTGTTTTTT

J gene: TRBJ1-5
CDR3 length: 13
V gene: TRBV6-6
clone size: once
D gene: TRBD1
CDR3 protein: CASSDRDNQPQHF
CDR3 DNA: TGTGCCAGCAGCGACAGGGACAATCAGCCCCAGCATTTT

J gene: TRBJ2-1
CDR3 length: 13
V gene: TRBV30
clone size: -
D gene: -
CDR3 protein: CAFGSRGQHEQFF
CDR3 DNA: TGTGCATTCGGATCCCGAGGGCAACATGAGCAGTTCTTC

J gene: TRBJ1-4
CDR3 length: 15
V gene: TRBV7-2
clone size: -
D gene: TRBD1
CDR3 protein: CASSAGQGMYEKLFF
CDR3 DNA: TGTGCCAGCAGCGCCGGACAGGGGATGTATGAAAAACTGTTTTTT

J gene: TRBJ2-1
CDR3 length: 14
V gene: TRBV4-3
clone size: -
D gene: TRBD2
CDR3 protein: CASSQEPGGDEQFF
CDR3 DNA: TGCGCCAGCAGCCAAGAACCGGGAGGGGATGAGCAGTTCTTC

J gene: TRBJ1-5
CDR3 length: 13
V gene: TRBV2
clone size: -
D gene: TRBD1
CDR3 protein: CASHRDRDQPQHF
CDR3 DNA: TGTGCCAGCCACCGGGACAGAGATCAGCCCCAGCATTTT

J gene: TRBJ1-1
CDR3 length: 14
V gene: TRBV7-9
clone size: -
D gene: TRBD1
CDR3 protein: CASSLDRDNTEAFF
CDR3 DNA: TGTGCCAGCAGCCTGGACAGGGACAACACTGAAGCTTTCTTT

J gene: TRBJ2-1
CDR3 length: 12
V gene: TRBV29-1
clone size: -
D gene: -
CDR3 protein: CSVVGSEVKQFF
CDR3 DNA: TGCAGCGTTGTTGGGTCGGAAGTTAAGCAGTTCTTC

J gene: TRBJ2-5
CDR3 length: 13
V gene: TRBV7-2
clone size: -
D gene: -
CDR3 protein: CASSLVSRETQYF
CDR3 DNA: TGTGCCAGCAGCTTGGTGTCCCGGGAGACCCAGTACTTC

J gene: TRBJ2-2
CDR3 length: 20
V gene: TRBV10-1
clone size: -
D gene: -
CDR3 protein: CASSELRAQLGGRSTGELFF
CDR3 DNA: TGCGCCAGCAGTGAGCTAAGGGCCCAATTGGGGGGACGTTCCACCGGGGAGCTGTTTTTT

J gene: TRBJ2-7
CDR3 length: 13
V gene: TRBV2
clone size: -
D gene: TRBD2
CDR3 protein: CAGTLTSDHEQYF
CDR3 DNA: TGTGCCGGCACCCTGACTAGCGACCACGAGCAGTACTTC

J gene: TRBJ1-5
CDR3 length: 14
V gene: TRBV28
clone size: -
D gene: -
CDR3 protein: CASNRVFSNQPQHF
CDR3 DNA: TGTGCCAGCAATAGGGTATTTAGCAATCAGCCCCAGCATTTT

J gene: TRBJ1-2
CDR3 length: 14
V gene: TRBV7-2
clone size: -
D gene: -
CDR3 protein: CASSLGAGSYGYTF
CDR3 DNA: TGTGCCAGCAGCTTGGGGGCAGGGTCTTATGGCTACACCTTC

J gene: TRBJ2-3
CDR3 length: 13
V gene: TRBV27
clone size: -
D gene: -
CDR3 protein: CASIPSGTDTQYF
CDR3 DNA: TGTGCCAGCATTCCTAGTGGCACAGATACGCAGTATTTT